The table lists the clone carrying this TCR beta chain with a few counts. No antigen is known for it. This specimen belongs to a study of blood T cells in healthy people across ages. Study outcomes and limitations: CMV status of donors was not determined, possibly confounding expanded clonotype changes.

The authors ran a second PCR of roughly 6 to 12 cycles using a sample-barcoded 5' primer and a J-beta primer mix. Each CDR3 protein is one row after TCRdb ran MiXCR on the 5' RACE reads. The sample lists over 600,000 distinct CDR3 sequences, more than 35% occurring once. CDR1 and CDR2 (germline): DFQATT, SNEGSKA (reference sequence). The CDR3 is 15 amino acids. V lost 3 bases, J lost 0 bases, and 13 bases lay in between. Total RNA was extracted at no less than 6 micrograms per sample. The chain combines TRBV20-1 with TRBJ2-3; D tentatively reads TRBD1 or TRBD2 (5 bases each). Sequenced sample: blood. This receptor was taken from a man aged 80 or over in good health. The CDR3 spells CSARPGTTSTDTQYF. CDR3 DNA: TGCAGTGCTAGGCCAGGGACGACTAGCACAGATACGCAGTATTTT.